These 9 T cell receptor beta chains were sequenced from one sample in a study of blood T cells in healthy people across ages. Through a sample-barcoded 5' primer and a J-beta primer mix, a second PCR was run for roughly 7 to 11 cycles. Each CDR3 protein gets one entry after TCRdb re-called the 5' RACE reads with MiXCR. The table has hundreds of thousands of distinct CDR3 sequences, over 45% seen once. Sequencing was performed on blood. These receptors were collected from a woman in her sixties or seventies in good health.

This clonotype was seen many times. The rearrangement links TRBV10-3 to TRBJ2-7; the D gene is possibly TRBD1 (5 bases). The CDR3 loop spans 12 amino acids. Per germline, CDR1 ENHRY and CDR2 SYGVKD. Trimming removed 8 bases from V and 1 base from J, with 9 bases in between. CDR3 in amino acids: CAISQGSYEQYF. In DNA form, the CDR3 reads TGTGCCATCTCGCAGGGATCCTACGAGCAGTACTTC.

J is TRBJ2-1 and V is TRBV4-1, with 7 positions matching TRBD2. V trimming: 6 bases; J trimming: 1 base; junction bases outside the gene matches: 12. The CDR3 sequence is 17 residues long. Germline CDR1 reads MGHRA; CDR2 reads YSYEKL. This CDR3 is CASSRQTGTTSYNEQFF. The CDR3 DNA follows: TGCGCCAGCAGTCGTCAGACCGGGACTACGTCCTACAATGAGCAGTTCTTC.

This clonotype appeared a few times. The V call is TRBV7-9, the J call TRBJ2-3; 8 bases map to TRBD1. Germline V lookup: CDR1 SEHNR, CDR2 FQNEAQ (reference sequence). The CDR3 has 15 amino acids. J gave up 2 bases and V 5 bases, and 6 bases lay outside the gene matches. CDR3 sequence (DNA): TGTGCCAGCAGCGCGGGACAGGTACTCACAGATACGCAGTATTTT. Protein product: CASSAGQVLTDTQYF.

This clonotype was recorded a few times. The chain uses TRBV29-1 and TRBJ2-1, with TRBD2 matching over 12 bases. After removal of 3 bases from V and 15 bases from J, the junction contained 6 bases not matched to a gene. The CDR3 runs to 12 residues. CDR1 is SQVTM, CDR2 ANQGSEA, per germline. DNA of the CDR3: TGCAGCGTTGAGGCTTCTAGCGGGAGGGGGTTCTTC. This encodes CSVEASSGRGFF.

CDR3 bases: TGTGCCAGCAGCAAGCGACAGGGAACATACGAGCAGTACTTC. Amino acids: CASSKRQGTYEQYF. The chain employs TRBV5-6 and TRBJ2-5; 7 nucleotides match TRBD1. The J call may be incorrect, as the DNA end agrees better with TRBJ2-7. Germline CDR1 SGHDT, CDR2 YYEEEE. The CDR3 contains 14 residues.

This clonotype has a handful of counts. The chain carries TRBV4-2 and TRBJ2-3, with 11 bases aligning to TRBD2. Unmatched junction bases numbered 12, after V lost 1 base and J lost 6 bases. Germline V CDR1 and CDR2: LGHNA, YNFKEQ. The CDR3 has 18 amino acids. The CDR3 region has the DNA TGTGCCAGCAGCCAAGGAGGGAGTAGCGGGAGGGGAAGCGATACGCAGTATTTT. As protein: CASSQGGSSGRGSDTQYF.

The V call is TRBV24-1, the J call TRBJ2-7, with D unclear. Trimming stripped 4 bases from V and 7 bases from J, with 19 bases between. This CDR3 is built from 15 residues. Germline assignment: CDR1 KGHDR and CDR2 SFDVKD. CDR3 DNA sequence: TGTGCCACCAGTGACGCCGGGCCCCTACCGATTGAGCAGTACTTC. Encoded protein: CATSDAGPLPIEQYF.

The V gene is TRBV20-1, the J gene TRBJ1-2, with 8 bases aligning to TRBD1. The CDR3 has 12 amino acids. V shed 6 bases, J shed 4 bases, and the junction held 4 bases outside the gene matches. Per the germline V gene, CDR1 is DFQATT and CDR2 is SNEGSKA (reference sequence). The CDR3 coding sequence is TGCAGTGCACCTGGACAGGGCTATGGCTACACCTTC. Translating gives CSAPGQGYGYTF.

J is TRBJ2-1 and V is TRBV4-3; no reliable D call. Trimming shortened V by 0 bases and J by 7 bases, and 7 bases separated the two germline ends. From germline, CDR1 is LGHNA and CDR2 YSLEER. The CDR3 loop spans 13 amino acids. The CDR3 is CASSQDEENEQFF. The CDR3 coding sequence is TGCGCCAGCAGCCAAGACGAGGAGAATGAGCAGTTCTTC.